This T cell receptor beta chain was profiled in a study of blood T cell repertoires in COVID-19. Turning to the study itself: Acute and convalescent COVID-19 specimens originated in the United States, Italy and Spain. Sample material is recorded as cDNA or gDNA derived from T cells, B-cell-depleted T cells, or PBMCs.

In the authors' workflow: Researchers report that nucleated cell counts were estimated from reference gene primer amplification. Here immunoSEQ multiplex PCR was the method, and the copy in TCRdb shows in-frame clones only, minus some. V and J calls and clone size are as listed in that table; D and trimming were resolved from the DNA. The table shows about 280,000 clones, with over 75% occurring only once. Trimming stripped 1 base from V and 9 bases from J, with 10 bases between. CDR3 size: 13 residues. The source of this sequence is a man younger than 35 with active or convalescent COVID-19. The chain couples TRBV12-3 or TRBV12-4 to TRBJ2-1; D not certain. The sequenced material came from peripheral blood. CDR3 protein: CASSLDTSSEQFF. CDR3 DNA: TGTGCCAGCAGTTTAGACACCTCTAGTGAGCAGTTCTTC.